This T cell receptor beta chain was recovered during a study of blood T cell repertoires in COVID-19. The length of the CDR3 is 13 residues. The V and J ends lost 3 bases and 6 bases respectively, with 11 bases between them. Sequenced by immunoSEQ multiplex PCR; TCRdb stores in-frame clones only, minus some. Of 130,000 to 150,000 clones in the sample, over 70% were seen once. Comment on this clone: The sample contains more than one DNA sequence encoding this CDR3.

Sequencing used peripheral blood. This clonotype was sampled from a woman aged 55-75 years with acute or convalescent COVID-19. The gene calls are TRBV12-3 or TRBV12-4 and TRBJ1-2, with a weak D call TRBD1 (5 bases). The CDR3 bases are TGTGCCAGCAGTTTTATAGGGGATGATGGCTACACCTTC. Translated: CASSFIGDDGYTF.